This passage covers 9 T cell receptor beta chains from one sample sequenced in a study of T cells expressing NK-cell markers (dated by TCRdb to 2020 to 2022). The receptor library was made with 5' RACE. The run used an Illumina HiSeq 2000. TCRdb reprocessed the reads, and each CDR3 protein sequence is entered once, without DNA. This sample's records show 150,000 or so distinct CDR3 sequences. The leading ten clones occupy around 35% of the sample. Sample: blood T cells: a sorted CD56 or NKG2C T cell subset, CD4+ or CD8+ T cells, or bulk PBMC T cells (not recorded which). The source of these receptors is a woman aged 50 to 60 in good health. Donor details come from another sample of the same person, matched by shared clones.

The CDR3 sequence is CASSQAGLALNTGELFF. This chain links TRBV4-1 with TRBJ2-2; the TCRdb call, TRBD2, lacks DNA for checking. Germline V gives CDR1 MGHRA, CDR2 YSYEKL. There are 17 residues in the CDR3.

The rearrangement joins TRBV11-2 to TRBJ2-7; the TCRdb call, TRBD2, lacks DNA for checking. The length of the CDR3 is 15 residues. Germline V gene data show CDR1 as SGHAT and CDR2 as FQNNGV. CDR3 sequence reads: CASSSAGLADHEQYF.

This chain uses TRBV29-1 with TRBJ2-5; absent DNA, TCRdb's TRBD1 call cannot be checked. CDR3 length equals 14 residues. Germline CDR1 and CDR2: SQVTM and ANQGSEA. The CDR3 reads CSVVSRGWVETQYF. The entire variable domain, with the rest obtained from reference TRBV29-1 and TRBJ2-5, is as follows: SAVISQKPSRDICQRGTSLTIQCQVDSQVTMMFWYRQQPGQSLTLIATANQGSEATYESGFVIDKFPISRPNLTFSTLTVSNMSPEDSSIYLCSVVSRGWVETQYFGPGTRLLVL.

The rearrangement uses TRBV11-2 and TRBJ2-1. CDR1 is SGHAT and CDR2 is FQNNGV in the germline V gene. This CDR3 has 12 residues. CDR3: CASSSVVDEQFF.

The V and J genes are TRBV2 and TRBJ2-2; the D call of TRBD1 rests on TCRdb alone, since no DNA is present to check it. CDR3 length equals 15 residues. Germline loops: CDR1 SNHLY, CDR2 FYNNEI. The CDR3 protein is CASRGSGGNTGELFF.

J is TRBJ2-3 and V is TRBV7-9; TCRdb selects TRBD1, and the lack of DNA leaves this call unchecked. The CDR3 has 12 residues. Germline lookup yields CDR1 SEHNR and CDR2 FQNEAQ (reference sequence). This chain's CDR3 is CASLGATDTQYF.

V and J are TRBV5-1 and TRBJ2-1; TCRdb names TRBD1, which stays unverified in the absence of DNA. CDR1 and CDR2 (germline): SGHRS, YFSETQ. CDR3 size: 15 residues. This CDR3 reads CASSGDRGSYNEQFF. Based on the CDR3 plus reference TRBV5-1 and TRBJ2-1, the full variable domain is KAGVTQTPRYLIKTRGQQVTLSCSPISGHRSVSWYQQTPGQGLQFLFEYFSETQRNKGNFPGRFSGRQFSNSRSEMNVSTLELGDSALYLCASSGDRGSYNEQFFGPGTRLTVL.

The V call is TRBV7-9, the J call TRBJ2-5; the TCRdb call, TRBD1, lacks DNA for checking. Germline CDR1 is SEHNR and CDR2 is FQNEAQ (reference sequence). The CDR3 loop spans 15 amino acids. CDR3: CASSLPALQGETQYF. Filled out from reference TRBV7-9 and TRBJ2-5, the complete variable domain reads DTGVSQNPRHKITKRGQNVTFRCDPISEHNRLYWYRQTLGQGPEFLTYFQNEAQLEKSRLLSDRFSAERPKGSFSTLEIQRTEQGDSAMYLCASSLPALQGETQYFGPGTRLLVL.

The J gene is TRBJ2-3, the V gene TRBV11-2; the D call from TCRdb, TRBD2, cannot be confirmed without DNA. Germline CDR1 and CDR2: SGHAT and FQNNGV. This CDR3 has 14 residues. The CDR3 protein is CASSLFALTDTQYF.